The 28 T cell receptor beta chains below come from one sample, sequenced in a study of CD8 T cells in Susac syndrome. RNA in amounts of roughly 0.45 to 1 ug was reverse transcribed with random hexamers. One entry per CDR3 protein, called by TCRdb with MiXCR from the immunoSEQ multiplex PCR reads. This sample yields a few hundred thousand distinct CDR3 sequences, of which about 85% are seen a single time; about 0.12% belongs to the top ten. The specimen sequenced was CD8+ T cells from PBMCs. These receptor sequences come from a human donor with multiple sclerosis.

The chain uses TRBV7-2 and TRBJ2-4; D possibly corresponds to TRBD1 (6 bases). The germline V gene has CDR1 SGHTA and CDR2 FQGNSA. There are 16 residues in the CDR3. The V gene lost 6 bases and the J gene lost 1 base, with 16 bases spanning the gap. The DNA for the CDR3 is TGTGCCAGCAGTTCACCGGGACACGCGGCCAAAAACATTCAGTACTTC. This gives the protein CASSSPGHAAKNIQYF.

The V gene is TRBV3-1, the J gene TRBJ2-5, with D unresolved. This CDR3 spans 14 amino acids. V dropped 1 base and J dropped 5 bases, with 11 bases sitting between them. Looked up from germline, CDR1 is LGHDT and CDR2 is YNNKEL (reference sequence). CDR3 region: CASSQGLVVETQYF. The CDR3 DNA sequence: TGTGCCAGCAGCCAAGGACTTGTGGTGGAGACCCAGTACTTC.

V and J are TRBV19 and TRBJ2-3; TRBD2 matches at 9 bases. V shed 5 bases and J 1 base; nucleotides not matched to a gene: 7. Per germline, CDR1 LNHDA and CDR2 SQIVND (reference sequence). The CDR3 has 16 residues. The CDR3 here is CASSAPTSGRTDTQYF. CDR3 sequence (DNA): TGTGCCAGTAGTGCCCCGACTAGCGGACGCACAGATACGCAGTATTTT. The whole variable domain, remainder taken from reference TRBV19 and TRBJ2-3, is DGGITQSPKYLFRKEGQNVTLSCEQNLNHDAMYWYRQDPGQGLRLIYYSQIVNDFQKGDIAEGYSVSREKKESFPLTVTSAQKNPTAFYLCASSAPTSGRTDTQYFGPGTRLTVL.

The chain combines TRBV30 with TRBJ1-3, with D maybe TRBD1 (6 bases). CDR1 GTSNPN and CDR2 SVGIG come from the germline V gene (reference sequence). This CDR3 has 16 residues. V lost 1 base and J 0 bases, leaving 13 bases between the germline ends. This CDR3 is CAWSAGTSSSGNTIYF. In nucleotides, the CDR3 is TGTGCCTGGAGTGCAGGGACATCCAGCTCTGGAAACACCATATATTTT. Drawing the rest from reference TRBV30 and TRBJ1-3, the complete variable domain is SQTIHQWPATLVQPVGSPLSLECTVEGTSNPNLYWYRQAAGRGLQLLFYSVGIGQISSEVPQNLSASRPQDRQFILSSKKLLLSDSGFYLCAWSAGTSSSGNTIYFGEGSWLTVV.

This chain joins TRBV11-2 and TRBJ1-5, with 9 positions matching TRBD1. Looked up from germline, CDR1 is SGHAT and CDR2 is FQNNGV. V dropped 5 bases and J dropped 4; count of bases not matched to a gene: 9. The CDR3 is made up of 16 amino acids. CDR3 in DNA: TGTGCCAGCAGCCCTCCGGGGACAGGGCCTAATCAGCCCCAGCATTTT. Protein product: CASSPPGTGPNQPQHF.

This chain uses TRBV27 with TRBJ2-4, with D unclear. V lost 5 bases and J lost 6, with 11 bases in between. The CDR3 extends over 13 amino acids. Germline V gene sequence: CDR1 MNHEY, CDR2 SMNVEV (reference sequence). The CDR3 sequence: CASSTGFLNIQYF. CDR3 coding DNA: TGTGCCAGCAGTACCGGGTTTTTAAACATTCAGTACTTC.

The rearrangement uses TRBV30 and TRBJ2-1, with D perhaps TRBD1 (6 bases). The CDR3 runs to 16 residues. Germline CDR1 and CDR2: GTSNPN and SVGIG (reference sequence). Trimming removed 0 bases at V and 5 bases at J, with 17 bases between. Here the CDR3 DNA reads TGTGCCTGGAGTGTAGGAGTCGGACAGTCTAACAATGAGCAGTTCTTC. It codes for CAWSVGVGQSNNEQFF.

The chain carries TRBV7-9 and TRBJ2-1; no reliable D call. The CDR3 length is 12 residues. In germline, CDR1 is SEHNR, CDR2 FQNEAQ (reference sequence). The germline V and J ends were trimmed by 4 bases and 8 bases, with 9 bases remaining between them. CDR3 DNA: TGTGCCAGCAGCTGGATCGTAGATGAGCAGTTCTTC. It translates to CASSWIVDEQFF. Full variable domain (rest looked up from reference TRBV7-9 and TRBJ2-1): DTGVSQNPRHKITKRGQNVTFRCDPISEHNRLYWYRQTLGQGPEFLTYFQNEAQLEKSRLLSDRFSAERPKGSFSTLEIQRTEQGDSAMYLCASSWIVDEQFFGPGTRLTVL.

The genes are TRBV27 and TRBJ1-5, with 7 bases matching TRBD1. This CDR3 has 14 residues. Germline assignment: CDR1 MNHEY and CDR2 SMNVEV (reference sequence). V shed 4 bases and J 3 bases; nucleotides not matched to a gene: 3. The CDR3 coding sequence is TGTGCCAGCAGTTCGGGACAGAACAATCAGCCCCAGCATTTT. This translates into CASSSGQNNQPQHF.

This clonotype was counted a single time. The genes are TRBV10-1 and TRBJ2-5; TRBD1 agrees at 7 bases. CDR1 is WNHNN and CDR2 is SYGVQD in the germline V gene (reference sequence). The junction had 6 bases not matched to a gene; V was cut back by 6 bases and J by 5 bases. The CDR3 runs 13 residues. The CDR3 sequence is CASSEGQRETQYF. CDR3 nucleotides: TGCGCCAGCAGCGAGGGACAGCGGGAGACCCAGTACTTC.

This sequence joins TRBV28 and TRBJ2-1; the D call may be TRBD1 or TRBD2 (6 bases each). The ends were cut back, 7 bases at V and 2 bases at J, with 12 bases in the middle. Per the germline V gene, CDR1 is MDHEN and CDR2 is SYDVKM. The CDR3 extends over 14 amino acids. CDR3 protein: CASTTGDTYNEQFF. The DNA of the CDR3 is TGTGCCAGCACGACGGGGGACACCTACAATGAGCAGTTCTTC.

The rearrangement joins TRBV6-5 to TRBJ2-7, with unresolved D. The V end was cut by 3 bases, the J end by 3 bases, with 9 bases between. The germline V gene encodes CDR1 MNHEY and CDR2 SVGAGI. CDR3 length equals 13 residues. As DNA, the CDR3 is TGTGCCAGCAGTTATACTCGCCTCTACGAGCAGTACTTC. Its translation is CASSYTRLYEQYF.

The genes are TRBV6-5 and TRBJ2-1; no definite D call. Germline assignment: CDR1 MNHEY and CDR2 SVGAGI. Trimming pared 0 bases from V and 1 base from J, leaving 13 bases between. This CDR3 is 17 amino acids long. The CDR3 loop reads CASSYSPGRGSYNEQFF. The CDR3 DNA reads as TGTGCCAGCAGTTACTCTCCAGGAAGAGGATCCTACAATGAGCAGTTCTTC.

The V gene is TRBV28, the J gene TRBJ2-1; 15 bases map to TRBD2. Germline V lookup: CDR1 MDHEN, CDR2 SYDVKM. With 3 bases clipped from V and 6 bases from J, the junction kept 6 bases outside the gene matches. This CDR3 spans 17 amino acids. The CDR3 bases are TGTGCCAGCAGTTTTTTGGGACTAGCGGGAGGCATCAATGAGCAGTTCTTC. Its translation: CASSFLGLAGGINEQFF.

This clonotype came up once. The V gene is TRBV27, the J gene TRBJ2-1, with D uncertain. This CDR3 is built from 14 residues. CDR1 and CDR2 from the germline V gene are MNHEY and SMNVEV (reference sequence). Trimming shortened V by 2 bases and J by 5 bases, and 10 bases separated the two germline ends. The CDR3 loop reads CASSLMGIDNEQFF. In nucleotides, the CDR3 is TGTGCCAGCAGTTTAATGGGGATCGACAATGAGCAGTTCTTC.

V and J are TRBV29-1 and TRBJ2-7; D not certain. Trimming removed 1 base at V and 2 bases at J, with 15 bases between. Germline V CDR1 and CDR2: SQVTM, ANQGSEA. There are 15 residues in the CDR3. CDR3 in amino acids: CSVEGQDQSPYEQYF. As DNA, the CDR3 is TGCAGCGTTGAAGGCCAGGACCAGTCACCCTACGAGCAGTACTTC.

The rearrangement uses TRBV30 and TRBJ1-1; no definite D call. The CDR3 totals 13 residues. From germline, CDR1 is GTSNPN and CDR2 SVGIG (reference sequence). V lost 0 bases and J 1 base, leaving 6 bases between the germline ends. The CDR3 DNA follows: TGTGCCTGGAGTGTGGTAAAGAACACTGAAGCTTTCTTT. Its protein is CAWSVVKNTEAFF.

This rearrangement joins TRBV11-2 to TRBJ2-4, with D possibly called TRBD1 or TRBD2 (6 bases each). This CDR3 has 16 amino acids. The germline V and J ends were trimmed by 1 base and 8 bases, with 18 bases remaining between them. The V gene's germline CDR1 is SGHAT and CDR2 FQNNGV. This CDR3 is CASSLGYREDSDIQYF. As DNA, the CDR3 is TGTGCCAGCAGCTTAGGTTACAGGGAGGATTCGGACATTCAGTACTTC. The full variable domain, with the rest looked up from reference TRBV11-2 and TRBJ2-4, is EAGVAQSPRYKIIEKRQSVAFWCNPISGHATLYWYQQILGQGPKLLIQFQNNGVVDDSQLPKDRFSAERLKGVDSTLKIQPAKLEDSAVYLCASSLGYREDSDIQYFGAGTRLSVL.

This chain links TRBV9 with TRBJ1-3; 8 nucleotides align to TRBD1. The CDR3 covers 17 residues. Germline V gene sequence: CDR1 SGDLS, CDR2 YYNGEE. The J segment lost 4 bases and the V segment lost 0 bases, leaving 9 bases of the junction unmatched. This CDR3 is CASSVVAGQGYGNTIYF. The CDR3 DNA reads TGTGCCAGCAGCGTAGTAGCTGGACAGGGTTACGGAAACACCATATATTTT.

This chain uses TRBV27 with TRBJ1-5; TRBD1 is a possible D gene (6 bases). The length of the CDR3 is 13 residues. Germline CDR1 and CDR2: MNHEY and SMNVEV (reference sequence). Trimming removed 7 bases from V and 3 bases from J, with 10 bases in between. In DNA, the CDR3 is TGTGCCAGCAAACAGGGCGCCAATCAGCCCCAGCATTTT. It specifies CASKQGANQPQHF.

The J gene is TRBJ2-7, the V gene TRBV4-1, with a tentative D call TRBD2 (5 bases). In germline, CDR1 is MGHRA, CDR2 YSYEKL. CDR3 length: 13 amino acids. V was pared by 0 bases and J by 7 bases, with 10 bases between. This CDR3 reads CASSQDPGWEQYF. The CDR3 nucleotides are TGCGCCAGCAGCCAAGATCCGGGGTGGGAGCAGTACTTC.

The chain carries TRBV7-9 and TRBJ2-1, with D hard to call. Per the germline V gene, CDR1 is SEHNR and CDR2 is FQNEAQ (reference sequence). V lost 5 bases and J lost 0, with 11 bases in between. This CDR3 comprises 15 residues. In DNA form, the CDR3 reads TGTGCCAGCAGCGTTAGCAGAAGCTCCTACAATGAGCAGTTCTTC. Translating it yields CASSVSRSSYNEQFF.

The chain is built from TRBV27 and TRBJ1-6; D gene ambiguous. This CDR3 spans 13 amino acids. Looked up from germline, CDR1 is MNHEY and CDR2 is SMNVEV (reference sequence). Trimming cost V 5 bases and J 10 bases, with 12 bases left between them. CDR3 amino acids: CASSPEVRSPLHF. CDR3 coding DNA: TGTGCCAGCAGTCCGGAGGTTCGGTCACCCCTCCACTTT.

The V call is TRBV4-2, the J call TRBJ2-7; D may be TRBD2 (7 bases). Germline V gene lookup returns CDR1 LGHNA and CDR2 YNFKEQ. V was pared by 0 bases and J by 7 bases, with 13 bases between. This CDR3 is 14 amino acids long. CDR3 sequence (DNA): TGTGCCAGCAGCCAAGAGGGGGGGCCGAGAGAGCAGTACTTC. It translates to CASSQEGGPREQYF.

The J gene is TRBJ2-7, the V gene TRBV4-1, with 9 bases that match TRBD1. V trimming: 0 bases; J trimming: 4 bases; junction bases outside the gene matches: 4. CDR1 and CDR2 (germline): MGHRA, YSYEKL. The CDR3 totals 15 residues. CDR3 loop: CASSQDMGQGYEQYF. CDR3 nucleotide sequence: TGCGCCAGCAGCCAAGATATGGGACAGGGTTACGAGCAGTACTTC.

The chain combines TRBV7-8 with TRBJ1-1; 8 bases fit TRBD1. This CDR3 has 15 amino acids. Trimming cost V 5 bases and J 4 bases; bases outside gene matches: 9. Germline CDR1 reads SGHVS; CDR2 reads FQNEAQ. In DNA, the CDR3 is TGTGCCAGCAGCGTACCGGGACAGGCGCGCACTGAAGCTTTCTTT. It specifies CASSVPGQARTEAFF.

V usage is TRBV15 and J usage is TRBJ1-2; 10 bases are shared with TRBD1. Losses at the gene ends were 8 bases for V and 0 bases for J; bases not matched to a gene: 9. Germline V gene data show CDR1 as LNHNV and CDR2 as YYDKDF (reference sequence). This CDR3 is built from 16 residues. CDR3 region: CATDGTGEETNYGYTF. The CDR3 nucleotides are TGTGCCACCGACGGGACAGGGGAAGAGACTAACTATGGCTACACCTTC.

This chain uses TRBV2 with TRBJ2-1, with D hard to call. The length of the CDR3 is 13 residues. Germline V gives CDR1 SNHLY, CDR2 FYNNEI. The V gene lost 8 bases and the J gene lost 4 bases, with 12 bases spanning the gap. CDR3 amino acids: CASLGNSYNEQFF. DNA of the CDR3: TGTGCCAGCTTAGGAAACTCTTACAATGAGCAGTTCTTC.